The sample holds one count of the clone carrying this TCR beta chain. This sample stems from a study of T cells in tuberculosis. Germline CDR1 reads SEHNR; CDR2 reads FQNEAQ (reference sequence). Trimming took 4 bases from V and 2 from J, leaving 6 bases between them. CDR3 length: 14 residues. The data were produced by immunoSEQ multiplex PCR, yet TCRdb's version contains in-frame clones alone and is incomplete. The table shows about 29,000 clones, with 90% to 95% occurring only once. The clonotype was recovered from a donor between 5 and 29 years old with latent tuberculosis or without tuberculosis infection. Input material: PBMCs. The chain joins TRBV7-9 to TRBJ2-6; D is ambiguous. CDR3 amino acids: CASSYVAGANVLTF. In DNA, the CDR3 is TGTGCCAGCAGCTACGTAGCTGGGGCCAACGTCCTGACTTTC.